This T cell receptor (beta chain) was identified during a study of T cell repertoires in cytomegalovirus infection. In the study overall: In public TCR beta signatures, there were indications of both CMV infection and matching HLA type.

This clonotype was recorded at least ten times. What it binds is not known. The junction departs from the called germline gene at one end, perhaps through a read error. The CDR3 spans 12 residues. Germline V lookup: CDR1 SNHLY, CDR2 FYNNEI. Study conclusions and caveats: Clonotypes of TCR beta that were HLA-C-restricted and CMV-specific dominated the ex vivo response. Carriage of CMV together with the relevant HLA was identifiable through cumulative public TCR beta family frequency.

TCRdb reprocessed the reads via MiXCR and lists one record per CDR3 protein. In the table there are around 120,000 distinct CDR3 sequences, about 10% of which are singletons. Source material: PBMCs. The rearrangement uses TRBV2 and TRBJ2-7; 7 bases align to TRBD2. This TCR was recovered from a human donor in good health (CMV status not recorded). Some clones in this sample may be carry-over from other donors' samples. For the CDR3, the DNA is TGTGCCAGCAGTGGTGTTTCGGGAGGAGTGAACTTC. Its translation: CASSGVSGGVNF.